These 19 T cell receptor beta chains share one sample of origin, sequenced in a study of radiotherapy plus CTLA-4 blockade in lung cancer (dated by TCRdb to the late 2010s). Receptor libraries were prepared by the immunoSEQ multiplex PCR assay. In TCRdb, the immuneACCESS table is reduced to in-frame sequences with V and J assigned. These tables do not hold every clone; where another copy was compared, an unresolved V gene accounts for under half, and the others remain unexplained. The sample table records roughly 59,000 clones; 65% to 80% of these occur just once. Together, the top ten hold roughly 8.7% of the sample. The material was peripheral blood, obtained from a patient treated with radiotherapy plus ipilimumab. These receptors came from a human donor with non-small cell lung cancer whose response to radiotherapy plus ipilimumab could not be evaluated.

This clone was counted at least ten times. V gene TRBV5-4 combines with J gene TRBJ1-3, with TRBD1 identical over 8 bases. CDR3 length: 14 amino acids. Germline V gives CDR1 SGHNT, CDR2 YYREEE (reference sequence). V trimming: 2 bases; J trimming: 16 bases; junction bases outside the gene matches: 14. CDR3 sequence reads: CASSFNSQGALRYF. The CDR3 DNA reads TGTGCCAGCAGCTTTAATAGTCAGGGGGCGTTGAGGTATTTT.

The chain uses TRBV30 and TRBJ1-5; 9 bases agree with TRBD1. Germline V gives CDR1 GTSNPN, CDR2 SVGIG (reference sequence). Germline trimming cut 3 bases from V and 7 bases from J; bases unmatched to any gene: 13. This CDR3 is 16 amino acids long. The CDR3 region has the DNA TGTGCCTGGAGAGATCCGGGACAGGGAAGCGGACAGCCCCAGCATTTT. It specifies CAWRDPGQGSGQPQHF.

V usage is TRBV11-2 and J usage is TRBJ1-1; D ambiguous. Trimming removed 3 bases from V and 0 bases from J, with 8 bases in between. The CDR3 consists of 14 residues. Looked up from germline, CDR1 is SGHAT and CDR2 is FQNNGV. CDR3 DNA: TGTGCCAGCAGCTTGGAGAGGATGAACACTGAAGCTTTCTTT. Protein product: CASSLERMNTEAFF.

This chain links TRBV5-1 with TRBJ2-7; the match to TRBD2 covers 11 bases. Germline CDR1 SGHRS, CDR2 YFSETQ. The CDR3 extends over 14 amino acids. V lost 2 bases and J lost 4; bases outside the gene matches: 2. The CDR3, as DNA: TGCGCCAGCAGCTTTACTAGCGGGGGATACGAGCAGTACTTC. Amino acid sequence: CASSFTSGGYEQYF.

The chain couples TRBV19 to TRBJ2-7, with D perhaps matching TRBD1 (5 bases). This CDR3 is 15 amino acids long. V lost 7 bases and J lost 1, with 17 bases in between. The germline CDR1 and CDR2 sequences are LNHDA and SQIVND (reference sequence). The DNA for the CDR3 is TGTGCCAGTACCGCAGACAGCCGTGGGTCCTACGAGCAGTACTTC. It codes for CASTADSRGSYEQYF.

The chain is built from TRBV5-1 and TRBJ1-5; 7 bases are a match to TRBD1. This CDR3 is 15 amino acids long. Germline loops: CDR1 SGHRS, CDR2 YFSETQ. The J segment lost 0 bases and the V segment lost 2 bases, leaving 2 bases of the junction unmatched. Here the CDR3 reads CASSLQGLSNQPQHF. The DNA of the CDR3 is TGCGCCAGCAGCTTACAGGGGCTTAGCAATCAGCCCCAGCATTTT.

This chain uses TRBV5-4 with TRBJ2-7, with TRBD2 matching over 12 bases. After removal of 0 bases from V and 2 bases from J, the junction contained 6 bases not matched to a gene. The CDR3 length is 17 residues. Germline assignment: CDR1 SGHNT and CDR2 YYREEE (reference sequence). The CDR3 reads CASSLGWLAGGTYEQYF. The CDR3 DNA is TGTGCCAGCAGCTTGGGTTGGCTAGCGGGGGGGACCTACGAGCAGTACTTC.

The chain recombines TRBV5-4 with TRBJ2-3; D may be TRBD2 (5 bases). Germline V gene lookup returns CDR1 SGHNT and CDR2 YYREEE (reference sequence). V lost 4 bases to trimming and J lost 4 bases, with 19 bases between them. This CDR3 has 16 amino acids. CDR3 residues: CASSRGSGVSSDTQYF. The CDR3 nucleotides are TGTGCCAGCAGCCGGGGAAGCGGTGTGAGTTCAGATACGCAGTATTTT.

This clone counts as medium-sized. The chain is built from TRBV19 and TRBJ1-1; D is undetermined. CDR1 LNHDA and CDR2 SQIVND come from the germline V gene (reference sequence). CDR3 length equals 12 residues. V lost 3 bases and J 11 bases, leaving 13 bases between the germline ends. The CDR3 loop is CASSIPPGVAFF. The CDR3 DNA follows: TGTGCCAGTAGTATCCCTCCTGGAGTTGCTTTCTTT.

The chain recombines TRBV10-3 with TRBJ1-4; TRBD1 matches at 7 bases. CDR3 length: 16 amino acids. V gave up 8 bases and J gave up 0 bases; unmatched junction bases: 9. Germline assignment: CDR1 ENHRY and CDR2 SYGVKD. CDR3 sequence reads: CAIGSGTVTTNEKLFF. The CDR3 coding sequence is TGTGCCATCGGATCCGGGACAGTGACAACTAATGAAAAACTGTTTTTT.

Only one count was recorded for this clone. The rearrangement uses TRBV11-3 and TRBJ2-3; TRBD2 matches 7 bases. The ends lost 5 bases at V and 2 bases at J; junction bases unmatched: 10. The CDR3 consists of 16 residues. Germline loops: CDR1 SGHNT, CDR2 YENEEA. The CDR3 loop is CASSPRTSGSTDTQYF. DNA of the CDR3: TGTGCCAGCAGCCCCCGGACTAGTGGGTCCACAGATACGCAGTATTTT.

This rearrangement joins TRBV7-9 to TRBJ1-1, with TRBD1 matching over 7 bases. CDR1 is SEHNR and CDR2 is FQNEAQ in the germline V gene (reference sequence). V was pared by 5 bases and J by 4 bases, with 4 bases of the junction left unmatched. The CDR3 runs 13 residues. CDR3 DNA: TGTGCCAGCAGCCAGACAGGGTTCACTGAAGCTTTCTTT. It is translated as CASSQTGFTEAFF.

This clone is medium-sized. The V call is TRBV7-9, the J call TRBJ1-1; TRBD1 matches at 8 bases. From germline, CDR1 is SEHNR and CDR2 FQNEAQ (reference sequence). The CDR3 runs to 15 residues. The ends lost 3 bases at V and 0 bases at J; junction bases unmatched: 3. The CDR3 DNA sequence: TGTGCCAGCAGCTTGCTACAGGGGGTGAACACTGAAGCTTTCTTT. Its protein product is CASSLLQGVNTEAFF.

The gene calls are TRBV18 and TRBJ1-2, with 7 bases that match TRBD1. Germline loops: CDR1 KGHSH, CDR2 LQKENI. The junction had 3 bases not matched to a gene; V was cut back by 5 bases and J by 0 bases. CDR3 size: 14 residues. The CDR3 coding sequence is TGTGCCAGCTCAGGCGACAGGGCTAACTATGGCTACACCTTC. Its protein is CASSGDRANYGYTF.

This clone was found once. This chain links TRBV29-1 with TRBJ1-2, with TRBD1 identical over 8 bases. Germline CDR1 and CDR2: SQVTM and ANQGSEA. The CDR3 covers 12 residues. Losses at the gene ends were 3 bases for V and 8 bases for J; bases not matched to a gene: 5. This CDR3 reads CSVDQGARGYTF. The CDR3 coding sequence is TGCAGCGTTGACCAGGGGGCGAGGGGCTACACCTTC.

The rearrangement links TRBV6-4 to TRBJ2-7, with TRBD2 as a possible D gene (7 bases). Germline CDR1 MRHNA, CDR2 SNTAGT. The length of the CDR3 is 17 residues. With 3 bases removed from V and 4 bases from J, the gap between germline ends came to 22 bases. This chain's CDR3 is CASSEEGGLRPTYEQYF. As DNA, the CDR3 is TGTGCCAGCAGTGAGGAGGGGGGGCTTAGACCCACTTACGAGCAGTACTTC.

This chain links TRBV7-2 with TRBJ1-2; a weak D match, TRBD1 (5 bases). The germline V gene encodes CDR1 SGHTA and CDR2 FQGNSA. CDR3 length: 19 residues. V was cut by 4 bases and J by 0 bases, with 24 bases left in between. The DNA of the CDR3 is TGTGCCAGCAGCTCAGGGAAGACGAGCAATCCTTGGGCTAACTATGGCTACACCTTC. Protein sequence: CASSSGKTSNPWANYGYTF.

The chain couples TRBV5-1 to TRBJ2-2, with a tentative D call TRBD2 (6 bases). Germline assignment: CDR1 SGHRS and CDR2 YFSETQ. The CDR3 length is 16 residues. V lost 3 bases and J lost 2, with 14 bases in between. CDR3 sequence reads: CASSSNGDFNTGELFF. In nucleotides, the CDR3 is TGCGCCAGCAGCTCGAATGGGGACTTTAACACCGGGGAGCTGTTTTTT.

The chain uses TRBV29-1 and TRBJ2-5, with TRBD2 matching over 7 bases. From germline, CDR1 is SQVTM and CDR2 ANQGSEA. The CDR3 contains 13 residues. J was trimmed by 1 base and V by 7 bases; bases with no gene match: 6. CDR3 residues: CSARSGGQETQYF. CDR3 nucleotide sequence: TGCAGCGCCCGTTCGGGGGGCCAAGAGACCCAGTACTTC.